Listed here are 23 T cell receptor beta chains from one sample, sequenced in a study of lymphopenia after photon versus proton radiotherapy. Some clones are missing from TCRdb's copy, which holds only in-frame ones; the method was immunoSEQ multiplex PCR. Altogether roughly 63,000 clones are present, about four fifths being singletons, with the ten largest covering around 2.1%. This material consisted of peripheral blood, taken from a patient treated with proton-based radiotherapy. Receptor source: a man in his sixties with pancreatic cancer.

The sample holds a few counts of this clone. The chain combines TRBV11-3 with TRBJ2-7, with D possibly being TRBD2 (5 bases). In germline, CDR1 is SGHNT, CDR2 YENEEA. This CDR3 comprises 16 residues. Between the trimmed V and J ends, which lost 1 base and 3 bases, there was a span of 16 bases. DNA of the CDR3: TGTGCCAGCAGCTTAGCCCTCGGTGGGAGAGGCTACGAGCAGTACTTC. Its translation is CASSLALGGRGYEQYF.

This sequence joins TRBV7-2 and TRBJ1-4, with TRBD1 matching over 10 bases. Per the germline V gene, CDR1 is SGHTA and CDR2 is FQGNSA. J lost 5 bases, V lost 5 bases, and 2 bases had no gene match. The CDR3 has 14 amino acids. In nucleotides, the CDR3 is TGTGCCAGCAGCCGGACAGGGGGGAATGAAAAACTGTTTTTT. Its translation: CASSRTGGNEKLFF.

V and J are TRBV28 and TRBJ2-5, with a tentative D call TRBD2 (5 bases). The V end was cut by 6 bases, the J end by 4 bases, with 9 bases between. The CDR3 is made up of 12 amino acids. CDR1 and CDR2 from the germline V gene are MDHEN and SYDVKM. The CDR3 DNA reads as TGTGCCAGCAGAGGACTGCCAGAGACCCAGTACTTC. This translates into CASRGLPETQYF.

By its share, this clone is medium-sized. CDR3: CASRTSVYTGELFF. In DNA, the CDR3 is TGTGCCAGCCGGACTAGCGTATACACCGGGGAGCTGTTTTTT. This chain uses TRBV2 with TRBJ2-2, with 9 bases identical to TRBD2. This CDR3 has 14 amino acids. The germline gives CDR1 SNHLY, CDR2 FYNNEI. V lost 8 bases to trimming and J lost 3 bases; unmatched junction nucleotides: 4. The variable domain in full, completed from reference TRBV2 and TRBJ2-2, reads EPEVTQTPSHQVTQMGQEVILRCVPISNHLYFYWYRQILGQKVEFLVSFYNNEISEKSEIFDDQFSVERPDGSNFTLKIRSTKLEDSAMYFCASRTSVYTGELFFGEGSRLTVL.

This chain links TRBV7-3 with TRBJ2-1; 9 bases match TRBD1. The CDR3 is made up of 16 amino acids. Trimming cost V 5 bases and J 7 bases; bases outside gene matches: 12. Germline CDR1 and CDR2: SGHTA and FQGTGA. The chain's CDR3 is CASSDTGTGHGNEQFF. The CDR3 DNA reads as TGTGCCAGCAGCGATACCGGGACAGGGCATGGGAATGAGCAGTTCTTC.

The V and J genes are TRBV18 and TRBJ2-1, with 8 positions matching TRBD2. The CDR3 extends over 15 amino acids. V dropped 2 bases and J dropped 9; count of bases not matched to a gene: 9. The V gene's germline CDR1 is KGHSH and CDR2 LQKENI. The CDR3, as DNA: TGTGCCAGCTCACCAGCGAGCGGGAGCTCTATTGAGCAGTTCTTC. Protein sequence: CASSPASGSSIEQFF. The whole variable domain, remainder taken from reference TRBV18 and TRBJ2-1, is NAGVMQNPRHLVRRRGQEARLRCSPMKGHSHVYWYRQLPEEGLKFMVYLQKENIIDESGMPKERFSAEFPKEGPSILRIQQVVRGDSAAYFCASSPASGSSIEQFFGPGTRLTVL.

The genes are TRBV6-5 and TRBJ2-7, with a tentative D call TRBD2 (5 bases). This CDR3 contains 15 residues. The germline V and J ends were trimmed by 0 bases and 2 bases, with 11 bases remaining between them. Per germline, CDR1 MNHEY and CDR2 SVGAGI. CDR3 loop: CASSYSRAGAYEQYF. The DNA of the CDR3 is TGTGCCAGCAGTTACTCGAGGGCAGGCGCCTACGAGCAGTACTTC.

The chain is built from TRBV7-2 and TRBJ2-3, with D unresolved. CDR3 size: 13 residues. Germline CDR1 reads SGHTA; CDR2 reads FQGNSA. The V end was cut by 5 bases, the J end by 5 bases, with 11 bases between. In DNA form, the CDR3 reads TGTGCCAGCAGCCCGCCTCTAGAAGATACGCAGTATTTT. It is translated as CASSPPLEDTQYF.

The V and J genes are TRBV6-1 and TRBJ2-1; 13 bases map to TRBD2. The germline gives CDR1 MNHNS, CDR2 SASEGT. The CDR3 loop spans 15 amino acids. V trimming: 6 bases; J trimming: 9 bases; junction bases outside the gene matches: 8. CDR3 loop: CASSSLAGGPSEQFF. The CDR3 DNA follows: TGTGCCAGCAGCTCACTAGCGGGAGGGCCTAGTGAGCAGTTCTTC.

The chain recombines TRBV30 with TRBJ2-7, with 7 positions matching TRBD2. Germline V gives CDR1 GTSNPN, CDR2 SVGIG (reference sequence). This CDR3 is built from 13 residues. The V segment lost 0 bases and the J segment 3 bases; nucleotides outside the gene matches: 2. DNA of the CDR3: TGTGCCTGGAGTGTACGCGGGAGCTACGAGCAGTACTTC. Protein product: CAWSVRGSYEQYF.

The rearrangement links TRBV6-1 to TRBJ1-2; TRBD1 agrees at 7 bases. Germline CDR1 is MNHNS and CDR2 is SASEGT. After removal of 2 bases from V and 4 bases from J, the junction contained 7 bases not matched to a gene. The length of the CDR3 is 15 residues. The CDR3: CASSEWSGGSYGYTF. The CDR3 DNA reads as TGTGCCAGCAGTGAATGGTCAGGGGGAAGCTATGGCTACACCTTC.

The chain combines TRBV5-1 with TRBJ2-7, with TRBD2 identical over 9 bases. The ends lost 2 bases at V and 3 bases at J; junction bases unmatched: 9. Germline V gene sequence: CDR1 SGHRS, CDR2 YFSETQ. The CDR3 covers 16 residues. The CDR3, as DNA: TGCGCCAGCAGCTTAACTAGCGGGCGGACGGACTACGAGCAGTACTTC. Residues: CASSLTSGRTDYEQYF.

The CDR3 loop reads CASSGRKDTQYF. CDR3 coding DNA: TGTGCCAGCAGCGGTAGGAAAGATACGCAGTATTTT. The gene calls are TRBV11-3 and TRBJ2-3; D unclear. Germline V gene sequence: CDR1 SGHNT, CDR2 YENEEA. This CDR3 is 12 amino acids long. Trimming left V 5 bases short and J 5 bases short, with 8 bases between.

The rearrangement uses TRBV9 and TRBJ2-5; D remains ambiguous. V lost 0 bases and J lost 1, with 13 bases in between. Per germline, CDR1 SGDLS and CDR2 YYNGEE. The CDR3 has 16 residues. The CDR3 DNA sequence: TGTGCCAGCAGCGTAGGGGTCGGCCACCGCCAAGAGACCCAGTACTTC. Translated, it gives CASSVGVGHRQETQYF.

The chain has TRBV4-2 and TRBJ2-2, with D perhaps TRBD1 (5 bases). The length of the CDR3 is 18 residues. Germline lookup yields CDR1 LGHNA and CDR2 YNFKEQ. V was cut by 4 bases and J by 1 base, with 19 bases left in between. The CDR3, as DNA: TGTGCCAGCAGCCGCGATCCAACAGGTTCGTTGAACACCGGGGAGCTGTTTTTT. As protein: CASSRDPTGSLNTGELFF.

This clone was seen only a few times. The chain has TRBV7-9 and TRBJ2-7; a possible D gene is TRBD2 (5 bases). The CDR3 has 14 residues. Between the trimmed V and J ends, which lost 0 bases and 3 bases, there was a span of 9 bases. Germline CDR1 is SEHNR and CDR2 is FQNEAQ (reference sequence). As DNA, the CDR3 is TGTGCCAGCAGCTTAGCCCGGGGATACTACGAGCAGTACTTC. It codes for CASSLARGYYEQYF.

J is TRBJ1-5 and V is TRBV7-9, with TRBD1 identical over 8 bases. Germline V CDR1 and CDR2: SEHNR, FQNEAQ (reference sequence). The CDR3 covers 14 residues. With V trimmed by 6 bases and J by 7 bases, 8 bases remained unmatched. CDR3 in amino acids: CASSYQGANQPQHF. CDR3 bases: TGTGCCAGCAGTTACCAGGGGGCAAACCAGCCCCAGCATTTT.

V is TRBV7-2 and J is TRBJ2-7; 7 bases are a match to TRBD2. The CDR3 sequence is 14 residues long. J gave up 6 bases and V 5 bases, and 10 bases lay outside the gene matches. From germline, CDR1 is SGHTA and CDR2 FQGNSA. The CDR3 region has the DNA TGTGCCAGCAGCCCCTCCCCGGGGAGGGTCGAGCAGTACTTC. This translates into CASSPSPGRVEQYF.

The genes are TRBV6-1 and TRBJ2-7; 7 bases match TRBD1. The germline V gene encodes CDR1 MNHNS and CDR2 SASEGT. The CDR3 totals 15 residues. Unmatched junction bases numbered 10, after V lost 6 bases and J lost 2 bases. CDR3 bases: TGTGCCAGCAGCCCAAGAGGGGGCGCCGCCTACGAGCAGTACTTC. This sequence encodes CASSPRGGAAYEQYF.

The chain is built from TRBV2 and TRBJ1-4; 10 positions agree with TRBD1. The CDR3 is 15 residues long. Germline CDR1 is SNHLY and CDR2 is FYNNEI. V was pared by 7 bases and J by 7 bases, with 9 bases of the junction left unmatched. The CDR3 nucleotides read TGTGCCAGCACCGAGCGACAGGGGGCGAGTGAAAAACTGTTTTTT. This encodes CASTERQGASEKLFF.

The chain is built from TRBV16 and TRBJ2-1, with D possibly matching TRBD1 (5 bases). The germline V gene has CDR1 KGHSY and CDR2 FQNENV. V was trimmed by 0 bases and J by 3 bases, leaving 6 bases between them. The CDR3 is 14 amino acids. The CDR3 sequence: CASSQSRGYNEQFF. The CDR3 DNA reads TGTGCCAGCAGCCAATCAAGGGGCTACAATGAGCAGTTCTTC.

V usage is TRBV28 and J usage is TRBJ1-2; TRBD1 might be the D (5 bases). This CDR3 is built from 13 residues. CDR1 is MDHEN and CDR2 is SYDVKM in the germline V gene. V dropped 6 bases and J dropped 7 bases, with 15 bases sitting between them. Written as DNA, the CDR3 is TGTGCCAGCAGGCCTACAGGTGTAGGTGGCTACACCTTC. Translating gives CASRPTGVGGYTF.

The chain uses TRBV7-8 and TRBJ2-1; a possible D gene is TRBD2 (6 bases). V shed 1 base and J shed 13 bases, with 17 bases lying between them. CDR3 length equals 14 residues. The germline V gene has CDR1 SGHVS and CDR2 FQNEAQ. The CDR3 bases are TGTGCCAGCAGCTTAGGACTAGGGCCGGGTGCCCAGTTCTTC. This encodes CASSLGLGPGAQFF.